The T cell receptor beta chain under discussion was sequenced for a study of cytotoxic CD8 clonotypes in ibrutinib-treated CLL. As for the study in general: Of the patients, about a dozen were relapsed/refractory, under 16 treatment-naive and 17 to 18 IGHV unmutated. Some 25 partial and 2 complete responses; at median approximately 68 months, approximately 14 remitted, about twelve progressed.

Germline V lookup: CDR1 SGHRS, CDR2 YFSETQ. This CDR3 contains 14 residues. Between the trimmed V and J ends, which lost 0 bases and 5 bases, there was a span of 11 bases. This clone was counted between two and nine times. The table came from immunoSEQ multiplex PCR; TCRdb's copy has only in-frame clones and leaves some out. Among around 97,000 clones listed, approximately 82% were seen once. The chain combines TRBV5-1 with TRBJ1-1; no clear D. Material: PBMCs, obtained after 12 months of ibrutinib treatment. The clonotype was recovered from a human donor with chronic lymphocytic leukemia. The CDR3 here is CASSLEAVRTEAFF. CDR3 DNA sequence: TGCGCCAGCAGCTTGGAAGCAGTGCGGACTGAAGCTTTCTTT.